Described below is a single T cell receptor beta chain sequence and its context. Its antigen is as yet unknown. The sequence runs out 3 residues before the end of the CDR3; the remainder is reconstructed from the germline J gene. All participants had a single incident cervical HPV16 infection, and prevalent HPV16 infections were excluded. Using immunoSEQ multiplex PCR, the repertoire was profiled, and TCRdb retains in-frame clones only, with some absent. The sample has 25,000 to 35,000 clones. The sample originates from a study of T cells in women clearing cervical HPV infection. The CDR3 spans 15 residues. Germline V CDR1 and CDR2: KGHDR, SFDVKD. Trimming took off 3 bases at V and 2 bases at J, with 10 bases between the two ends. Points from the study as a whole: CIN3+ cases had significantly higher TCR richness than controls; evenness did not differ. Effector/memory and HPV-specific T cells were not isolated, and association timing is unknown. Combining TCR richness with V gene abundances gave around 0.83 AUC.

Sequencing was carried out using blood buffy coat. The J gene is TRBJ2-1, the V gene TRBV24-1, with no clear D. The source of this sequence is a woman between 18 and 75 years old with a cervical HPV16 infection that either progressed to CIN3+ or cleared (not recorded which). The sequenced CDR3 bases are TGTGCCACCAGTGATGGCCGGGTTACCTACAATGAG. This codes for CATSDGRVTYNE. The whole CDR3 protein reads CATSDGRVTYNEQFF.